Sequencing of this T cell receptor beta chain was carried out in a study of cytomegalovirus exposure and HLA in healthy donors. Study-level findings and limits: TCR beta V- and J-gene trimming was later associated with a missense DCLRE1C variant. Sequences of the TCR beta chain were said to predict the HLA-A and HLA-B alleles of most subjects accurately. Researchers reported in a later analysis that common viral pathogens appeared linked to several top clusters.

This CDR3 region has 12 residues. Trimming shortened V by 3 bases and J by 4 bases, and 3 bases separated the two germline ends. The V gene's germline CDR1 is MNHEY and CDR2 SVGAGI. PCR primers comprised 60 Vbeta and 13 Jbeta primers. Sequencing was performed with immunoSEQ multiplex PCR; in TCRdb, only in-frame clones are kept and a portion is missing. The sample lists about 140,000 clones, around 80% occurring once. Details on this clone: Its antigen is as yet unknown.

This TCR was sampled from a female donor in good health and CMV-seronegative. The chain combines TRBV6-5 with TRBJ2-2; no definite D call. The sample was PBMCs. CDR3 in amino acids: CASSYSTGELFF. For the CDR3, the DNA is TGTGCCAGCAGTTATAGCACCGGGGAGCTGTTTTTT.